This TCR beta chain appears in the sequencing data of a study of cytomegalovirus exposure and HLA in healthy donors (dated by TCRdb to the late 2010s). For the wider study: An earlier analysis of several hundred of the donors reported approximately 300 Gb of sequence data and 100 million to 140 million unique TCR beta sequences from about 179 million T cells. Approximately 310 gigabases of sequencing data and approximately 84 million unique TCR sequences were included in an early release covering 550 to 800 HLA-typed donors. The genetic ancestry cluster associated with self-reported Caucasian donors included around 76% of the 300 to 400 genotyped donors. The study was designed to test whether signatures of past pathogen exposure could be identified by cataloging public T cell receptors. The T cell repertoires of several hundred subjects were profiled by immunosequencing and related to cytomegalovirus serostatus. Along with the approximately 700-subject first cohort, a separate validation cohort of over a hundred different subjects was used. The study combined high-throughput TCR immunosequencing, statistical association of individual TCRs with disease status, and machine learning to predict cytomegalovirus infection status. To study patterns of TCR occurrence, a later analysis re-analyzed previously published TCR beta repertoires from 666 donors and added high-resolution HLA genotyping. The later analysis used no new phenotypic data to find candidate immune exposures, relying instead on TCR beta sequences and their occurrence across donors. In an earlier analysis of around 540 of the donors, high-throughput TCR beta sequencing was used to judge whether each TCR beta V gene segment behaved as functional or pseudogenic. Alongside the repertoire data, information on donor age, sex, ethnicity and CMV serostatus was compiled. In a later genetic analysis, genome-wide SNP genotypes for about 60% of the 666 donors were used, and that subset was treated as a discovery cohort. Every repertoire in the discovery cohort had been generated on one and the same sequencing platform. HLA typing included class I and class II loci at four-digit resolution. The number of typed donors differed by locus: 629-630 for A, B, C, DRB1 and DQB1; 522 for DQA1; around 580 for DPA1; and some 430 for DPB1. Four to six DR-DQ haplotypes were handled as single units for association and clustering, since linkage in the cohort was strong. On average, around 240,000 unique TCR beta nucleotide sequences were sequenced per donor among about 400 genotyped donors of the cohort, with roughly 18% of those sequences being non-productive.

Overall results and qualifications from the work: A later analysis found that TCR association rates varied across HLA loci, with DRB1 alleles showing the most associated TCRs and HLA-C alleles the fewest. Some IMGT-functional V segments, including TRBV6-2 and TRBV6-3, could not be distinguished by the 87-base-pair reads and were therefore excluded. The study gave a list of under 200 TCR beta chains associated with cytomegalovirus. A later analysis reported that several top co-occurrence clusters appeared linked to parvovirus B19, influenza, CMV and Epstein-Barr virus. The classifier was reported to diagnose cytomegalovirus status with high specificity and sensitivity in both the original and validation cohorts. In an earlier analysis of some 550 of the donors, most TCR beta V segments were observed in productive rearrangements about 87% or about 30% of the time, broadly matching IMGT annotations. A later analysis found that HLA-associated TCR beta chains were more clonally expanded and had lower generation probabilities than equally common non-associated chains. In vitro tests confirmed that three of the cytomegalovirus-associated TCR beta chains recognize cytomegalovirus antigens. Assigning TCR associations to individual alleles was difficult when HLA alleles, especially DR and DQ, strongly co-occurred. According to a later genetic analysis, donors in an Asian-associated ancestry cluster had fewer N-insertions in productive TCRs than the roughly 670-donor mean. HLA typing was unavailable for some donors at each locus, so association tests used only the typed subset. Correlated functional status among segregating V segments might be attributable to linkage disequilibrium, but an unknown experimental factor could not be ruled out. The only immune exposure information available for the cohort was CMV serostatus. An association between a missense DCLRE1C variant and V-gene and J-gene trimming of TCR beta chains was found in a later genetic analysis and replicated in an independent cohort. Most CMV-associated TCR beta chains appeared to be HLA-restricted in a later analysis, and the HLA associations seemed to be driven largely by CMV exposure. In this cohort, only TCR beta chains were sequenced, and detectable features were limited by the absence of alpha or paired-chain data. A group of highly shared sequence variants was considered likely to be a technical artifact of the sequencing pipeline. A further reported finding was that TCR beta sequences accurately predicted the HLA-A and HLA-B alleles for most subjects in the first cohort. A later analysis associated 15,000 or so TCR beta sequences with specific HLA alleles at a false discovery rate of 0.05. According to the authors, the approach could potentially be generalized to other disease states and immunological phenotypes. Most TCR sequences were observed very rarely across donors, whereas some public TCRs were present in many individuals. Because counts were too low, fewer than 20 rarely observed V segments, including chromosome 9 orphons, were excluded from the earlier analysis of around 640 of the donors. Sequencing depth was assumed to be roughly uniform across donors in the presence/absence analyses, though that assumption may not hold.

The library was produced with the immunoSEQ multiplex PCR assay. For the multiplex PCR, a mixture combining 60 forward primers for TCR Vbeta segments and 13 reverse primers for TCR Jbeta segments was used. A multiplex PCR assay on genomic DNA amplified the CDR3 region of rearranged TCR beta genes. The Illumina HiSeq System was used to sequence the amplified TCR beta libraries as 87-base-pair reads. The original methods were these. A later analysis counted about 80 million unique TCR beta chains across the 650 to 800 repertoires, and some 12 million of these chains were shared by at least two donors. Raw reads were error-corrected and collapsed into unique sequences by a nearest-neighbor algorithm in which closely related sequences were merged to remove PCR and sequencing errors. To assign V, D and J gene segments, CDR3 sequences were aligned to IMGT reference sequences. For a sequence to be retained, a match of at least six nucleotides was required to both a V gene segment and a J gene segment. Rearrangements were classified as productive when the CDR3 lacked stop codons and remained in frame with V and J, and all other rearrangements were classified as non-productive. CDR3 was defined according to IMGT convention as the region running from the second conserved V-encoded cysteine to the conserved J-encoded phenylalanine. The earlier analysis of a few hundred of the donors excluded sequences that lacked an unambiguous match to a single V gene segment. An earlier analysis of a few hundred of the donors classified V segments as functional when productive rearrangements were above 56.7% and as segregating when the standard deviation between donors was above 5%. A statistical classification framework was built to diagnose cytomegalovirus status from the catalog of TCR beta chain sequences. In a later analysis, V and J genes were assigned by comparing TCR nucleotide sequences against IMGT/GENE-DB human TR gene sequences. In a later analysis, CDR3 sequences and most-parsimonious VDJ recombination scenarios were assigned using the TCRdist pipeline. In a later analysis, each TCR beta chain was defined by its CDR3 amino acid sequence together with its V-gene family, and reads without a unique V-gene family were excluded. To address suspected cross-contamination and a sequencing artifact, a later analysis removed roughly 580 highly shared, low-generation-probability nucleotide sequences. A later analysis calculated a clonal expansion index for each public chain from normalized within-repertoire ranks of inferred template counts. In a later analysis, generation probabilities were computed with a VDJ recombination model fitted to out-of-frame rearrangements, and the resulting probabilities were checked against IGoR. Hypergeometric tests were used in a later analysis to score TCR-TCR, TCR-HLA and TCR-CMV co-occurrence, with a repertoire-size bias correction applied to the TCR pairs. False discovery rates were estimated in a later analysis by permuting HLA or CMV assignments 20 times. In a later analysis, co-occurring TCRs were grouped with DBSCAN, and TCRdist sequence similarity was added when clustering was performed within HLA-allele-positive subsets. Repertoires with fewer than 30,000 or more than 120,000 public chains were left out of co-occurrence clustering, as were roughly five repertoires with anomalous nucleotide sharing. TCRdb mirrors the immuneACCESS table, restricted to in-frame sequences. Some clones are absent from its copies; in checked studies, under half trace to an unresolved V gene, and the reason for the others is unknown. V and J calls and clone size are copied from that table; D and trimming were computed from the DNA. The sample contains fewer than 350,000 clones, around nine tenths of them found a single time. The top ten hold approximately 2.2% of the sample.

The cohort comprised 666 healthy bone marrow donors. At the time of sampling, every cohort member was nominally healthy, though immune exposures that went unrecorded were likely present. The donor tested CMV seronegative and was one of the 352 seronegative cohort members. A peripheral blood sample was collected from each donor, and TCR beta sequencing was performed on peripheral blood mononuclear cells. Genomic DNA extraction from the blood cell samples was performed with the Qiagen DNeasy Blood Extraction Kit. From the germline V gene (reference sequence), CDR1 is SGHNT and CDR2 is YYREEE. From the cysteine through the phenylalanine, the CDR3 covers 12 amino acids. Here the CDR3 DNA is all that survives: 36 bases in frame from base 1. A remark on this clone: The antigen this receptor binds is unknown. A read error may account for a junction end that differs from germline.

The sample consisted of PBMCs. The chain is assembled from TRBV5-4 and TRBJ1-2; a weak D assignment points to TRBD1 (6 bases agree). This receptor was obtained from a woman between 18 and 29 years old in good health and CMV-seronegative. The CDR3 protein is CASSPHRDGHTF. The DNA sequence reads TGTGCCAGCAGCCCCCACAGGGATGGCCACACCTTC.